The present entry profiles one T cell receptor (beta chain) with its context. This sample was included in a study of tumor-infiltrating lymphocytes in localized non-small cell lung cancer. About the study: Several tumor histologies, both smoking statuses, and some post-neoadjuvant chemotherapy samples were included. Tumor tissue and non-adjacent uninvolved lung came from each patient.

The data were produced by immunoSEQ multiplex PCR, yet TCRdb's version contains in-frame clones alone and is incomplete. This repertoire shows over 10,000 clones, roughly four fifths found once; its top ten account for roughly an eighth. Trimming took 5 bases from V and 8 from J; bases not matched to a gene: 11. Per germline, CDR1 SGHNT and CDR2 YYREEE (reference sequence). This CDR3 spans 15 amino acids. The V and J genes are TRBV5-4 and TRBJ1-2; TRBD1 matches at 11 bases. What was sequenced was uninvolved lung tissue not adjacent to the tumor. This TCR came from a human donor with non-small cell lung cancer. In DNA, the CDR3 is TGTGCCAGCAGATTCCCCGGGACAGGGGGAGGGGGCTACACCTTC. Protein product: CASRFPGTGGGGYTF.